This T cell receptor beta chain was profiled in a study of T cell responses to AZD1222 COVID-19 vaccine (dated by TCRdb to about 2021). Study-wide context: AZD1222 recipients given second doses at about 4 weeks or at about 12 weeks were pooled, since spike-specific TCR depth and breadth were not found to differ between the two schedules. A total of 230 to 250 trial participants underwent TCR sequencing, of whom 207 had received two doses of AZD1222 and around 26 had received two doses of the MenACWY control vaccine. Enrollment into the trials was organized by age into subgroups of 18-55, 56-69 and 70-plus years, and those subgroups contained around 150, 28 and 57 TCR-sequenced participants, respectively.

Per the publication, the time point label means: baseline before first vaccination. Samples from vaccinated people were obtained from the UK trials COV001 and COV002, which included a single-blind randomized controlled phase 2/3 trial of AZD1222 (ChAdOx1 nCoV-19) in healthy adults. For TCRbeta chain sequencing, PBMC samples were collected from trial participants at day 0 and at day 28 after the second dose. What the research found in general, with its limitations: Because no samples from the day 14 peak response were available, repertoires could be characterized only after the peak T cell response. After two AZD1222 doses, both the breadth and the depth of spike-specific TCRs were significantly higher than at day 0 and than in MenACWY recipients. Participants were mostly white British, with more females than males. The authors suggested clonal diversity may have been underestimated. The 56-69-year group was small, and its depth increase did not reach significance, likely because of low power. Nearly half of unique spike-specific TCRs reportedly recognized epitopes outside regions mutated in the B.1.351 and B.1.1.7 variants. Conclusions about previously exposed vaccinees were limited because only six AZD1222 recipients were SARS-CoV-2 seropositive at baseline. The vaccine-associated CD4 TCRs covered the entire spike protein, and the dominant responses fell in regions 160-218 and 743-854.

On this clone itself: The clone's antigen remains unknown. No much larger clone is present one base from it, and per-base qualities are unavailable.

The CDR3 runs 14 amino acids, cysteine and phenylalanine included. Of the read, only the CDR3 DNA is kept; its 42 bases are in frame from base 1. In the germline V gene, CDR1 corresponds to MDHEN and CDR2 to SYDVKM. Trimming accounts for 6 bases at V and 2 bases at J, while the number of junction bases matched to no gene is 4. The CDR3 regions of human TCRbeta chains were analyzed by immunosequencing. Concerning the study's data processing: TCRs in the repertoires were compared against a reference library of SARS-CoV-2-specific TCRs that had been generated with the MIRA antigen-specificity platform. Breadth was defined as the fraction of unique TCRs that were SARS-CoV-2-associated. Depth was defined as the fraction of total T cells that were SARS-CoV-2-associated. Using the MIRA data, each spike-specific TCR was assigned both to the spike region to which the TCR was reactive and to a CD4 or CD8 class. Log10-transformed breadth and depth values were compared by one-way ANOVA with Sidak's multiple comparisons tests. This immuneACCESS table, as held by TCRdb, lists in-frame sequences with V and J called but not all clones. Of the missing ones, under half trace to an unresolved V gene in checked studies; the others have no known cause. V and J calls and clone size are those listed in that table; D and trimming were worked out from the DNA. This sample has about 140,000 clones in its table, and over 85% of those were observed once. Jointly, the top ten make up around 1.8% of the sample.

The chain couples TRBV28 to TRBJ1-5, with 7 central nucleotides matching TRBD1. This receptor was obtained from an adult in good health. Sequenced material: peripheral blood, taken on day 0 of AZD1222 vaccination. Here is the DNA: TGTGCCAGCAGACTACAGGGGCGCAATCAGCCCCAGCATTTT. This gives the protein CASRLQGRNQPQHF.